The 10 T cell receptor beta chains listed next were all sequenced from one sample in a study of cytomegalovirus exposure and HLA in healthy donors. PCR amplification relied on 60 Vbeta primers (plus 13 Jbeta primers). The repertoire was sequenced with immunoSEQ multiplex PCR; TCRdb's copy has only in-frame clones and lacks some. This table has some 97,000 clones, about four fifths appearing once. Sequenced: PBMCs. The receptors stem from a female donor in good health and CMV-seropositive.

This clone was counted once. The chain joins TRBV7-9 to TRBJ1-2, with 9 nucleotides matching TRBD1. The CDR3 is 12 residues long. J was trimmed by 8 bases and V by 5 bases; bases with no gene match: 3. Germline V gives CDR1 SEHNR, CDR2 FQNEAQ (reference sequence). This chain's CDR3 is CASSRTGAGYTF. CDR3 sequence (DNA): TGTGCCAGCAGCCGGACAGGGGCAGGCTACACCTTC.

The chain is built from TRBV6-5 and TRBJ1-3; TRBD1 aligns across 8 bases. The germline V gene encodes CDR1 MNHEY and CDR2 SVGAGI. The CDR3 consists of 15 residues. V lost 4 bases, J lost 4 bases, and 6 bases stayed unmatched. The CDR3 bases are TGTGCCAGCAGTTCCCAGGGGGCGCAAGGAAACACCATATATTTT. This sequence encodes CASSSQGAQGNTIYF.

This rearrangement joins TRBV5-1 to TRBJ1-2, with TRBD1 as a possible D gene (6 bases). From germline, CDR1 is SGHRS and CDR2 YFSETQ. This CDR3 has 18 amino acids. V was shortened by 7 bases and J by 1 base, with 26 bases between the two germline ends. CDR3 sequence: CASGQGAGADSSNYGYTF. DNA for the CDR3: TGCGCCAGCGGCCAAGGGGCAGGGGCGGATTCGAGTAACTATGGCTACACCTTC.

This clone was observed a few times. This chain's CDR3 is CASSIAPSALGQPQHF. CDR3 coding DNA: TGTGCCAGTAGTATAGCCCCAAGTGCCCTCGGTCAGCCCCAGCATTTT. This rearrangement joins TRBV19 to TRBJ1-5; D is undetermined. The germline CDR1 and CDR2 sequences are LNHDA and SQIVND (reference sequence). The CDR3 covers 16 residues. V was shortened by 1 base and J by 6 bases, with 16 bases between the two germline ends.

The V and J genes are TRBV5-1 and TRBJ1-5; D remains ambiguous. Trimming stripped 0 bases from V and 9 bases from J, with 13 bases between. The CDR3 runs 14 residues. The V gene's germline CDR1 is SGHRS and CDR2 YFSETQ. This CDR3 is CASSLVGSEGPQHF. CDR3 in DNA: TGCGCCAGCAGCTTGGTTGGGTCCGAGGGGCCCCAGCATTTT.

The chain combines TRBV5-4 with TRBJ2-1; TRBD2 matches 7 bases. The V segment lost 2 bases and the J segment 5 bases; nucleotides outside the gene matches: 7. Germline loops: CDR1 SGHNT, CDR2 YYREEE (reference sequence). The CDR3 is 15 amino acids. This CDR3 reads CASSLVGGVNNEQFF. CDR3 nucleotide sequence: TGTGCCAGCAGCTTAGTGGGGGGGGTTAACAATGAGCAGTTCTTC.

The chain couples TRBV21-1 to TRBJ2-3; TRBD2, the table's D call, lacks a check against the DNA. TRBV21-1 is a recognized pseudogene. The CDR3 has 16 residues. Written as DNA, the CDR3 is TGTGCCAGCAGCAAAGGCCCCCCCTACCCCACAGATACGCAGTATTTT. The encoded protein is CASSKGPPYPTDTQYF.

The chain has TRBV7-2 and TRBJ2-7; tentative D call: TRBD2 (7 bases). Germline CDR1 reads SGHTA; CDR2 reads FQGNSA. V dropped 6 bases and J dropped 5 bases, with 23 bases sitting between them. The length of the CDR3 is 16 residues. This CDR3 reads CASRLRPGAGDHEQYF. CDR3 DNA sequence: TGTGCCAGCAGGCTACGGCCGGGGGCGGGGGACCACGAGCAGTACTTC.

The chain links TRBV11-2 to TRBJ1-4; D is unclear. Trimming cost V 2 bases and J 7 bases, with 11 bases left between them. The CDR3 sequence is 14 residues long. The germline V gene encodes CDR1 SGHAT and CDR2 FQNNGV. The CDR3 loop reads CASSLSGMGEKLFF. CDR3 DNA: TGTGCCAGCAGCTTATCGGGTATGGGTGAAAAACTGTTTTTT.

The rearrangement joins TRBV5-4 to TRBJ1-4, with D tentatively TRBD1 (6 bases). This CDR3 is built from 15 residues. CDR1 is SGHNT and CDR2 is YYREEE in the germline V gene (reference sequence). Trimming pared 5 bases from V and 6 bases from J, leaving 17 bases between. The CDR3 DNA reads TGTGCCAGCAGTCGCCCAGGGGCAAGGGATGAAAAACTGTTTTTT. Translating gives CASSRPGARDEKLFF.